The sequence of this T cell receptor beta chain was determined in a study of blood T cell repertoires in COVID-19. Study in general: Both acute and convalescent COVID-19 samples were obtained from the United States, Italy and Spain.

This table comes from immunoSEQ multiplex PCR, and its TCRdb copy is limited to in-frame clones, with some not included. Seen here are around 400,000 clones, around four fifths observed once, and the top ten hold about 4.9%. The age range of participants was about 18 to 100 years, with residence in 20 to 25 US areas. CDR1 is SEHNR and CDR2 is FQNEAQ in the germline V gene (reference sequence). Trimming removed 2 bases from V and 1 base from J, with 5 bases in between. This CDR3 is built from 13 residues. The sample was PBMCs or T cells enriched from blood (not recorded which). This receptor was obtained from a woman between 50 and 59 years old who had recovered from COVID-19. The chain recombines TRBV7-9 with TRBJ1-1; D remains ambiguous. As DNA, the CDR3 is TGTGCCAGCAGCTTACGGGGGAACACTGAAGCTTTCTTT. It encodes CASSLRGNTEAFF.